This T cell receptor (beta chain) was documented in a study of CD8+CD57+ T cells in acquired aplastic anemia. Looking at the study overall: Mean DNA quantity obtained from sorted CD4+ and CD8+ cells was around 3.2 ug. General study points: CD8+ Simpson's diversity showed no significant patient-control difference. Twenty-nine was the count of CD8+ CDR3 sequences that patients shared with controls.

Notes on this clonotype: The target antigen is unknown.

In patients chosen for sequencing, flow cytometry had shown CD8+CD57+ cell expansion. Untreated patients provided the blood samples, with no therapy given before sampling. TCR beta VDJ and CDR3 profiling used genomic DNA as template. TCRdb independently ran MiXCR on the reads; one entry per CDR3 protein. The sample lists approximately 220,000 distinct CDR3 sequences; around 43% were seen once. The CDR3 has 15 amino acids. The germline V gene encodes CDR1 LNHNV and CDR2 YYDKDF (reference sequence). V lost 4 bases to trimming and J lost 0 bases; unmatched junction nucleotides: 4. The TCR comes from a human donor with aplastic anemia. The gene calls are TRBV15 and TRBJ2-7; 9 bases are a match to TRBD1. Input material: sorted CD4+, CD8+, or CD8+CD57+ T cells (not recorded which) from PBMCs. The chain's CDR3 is CATSKGTGYSYEQYF. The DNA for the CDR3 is TGTGCCACCAGCAAGGGGACAGGGTACTCCTACGAGCAGTACTTC.